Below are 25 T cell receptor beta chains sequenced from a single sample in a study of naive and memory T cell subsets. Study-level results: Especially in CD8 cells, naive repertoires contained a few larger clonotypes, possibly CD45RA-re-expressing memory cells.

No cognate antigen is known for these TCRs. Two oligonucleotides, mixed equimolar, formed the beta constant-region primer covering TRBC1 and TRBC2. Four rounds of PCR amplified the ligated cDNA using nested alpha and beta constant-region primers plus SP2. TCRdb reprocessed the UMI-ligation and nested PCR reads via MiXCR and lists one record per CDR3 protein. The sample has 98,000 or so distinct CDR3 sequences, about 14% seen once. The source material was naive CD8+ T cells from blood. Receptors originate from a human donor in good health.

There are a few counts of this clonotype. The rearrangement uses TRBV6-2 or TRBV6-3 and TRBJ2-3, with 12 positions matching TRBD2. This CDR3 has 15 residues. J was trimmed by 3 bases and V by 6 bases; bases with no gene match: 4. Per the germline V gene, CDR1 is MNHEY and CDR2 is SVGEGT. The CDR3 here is CASSRLAGETDTQYF. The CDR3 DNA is TGTGCCAGCAGCCGACTAGCGGGGGAAACAGATACGCAGTATTTT.

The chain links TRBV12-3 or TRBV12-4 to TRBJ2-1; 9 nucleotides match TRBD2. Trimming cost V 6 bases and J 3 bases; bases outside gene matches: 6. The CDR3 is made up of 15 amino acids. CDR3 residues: CASRSVTSGYNEQFF. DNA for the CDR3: TGTGCCAGCAGGTCAGTGACTAGCGGCTACAATGAGCAGTTCTTC.

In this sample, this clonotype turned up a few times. As DNA, the CDR3 is TGTGCCAGCAGCCCCCTGGGTGGGGGAGGTTTGAACACTGAAGCTTTCTTT. It encodes CASSPLGGGGLNTEAFF. The V and J genes are TRBV3-1 and TRBJ1-1, with a possible D match to TRBD1 (5 bases). The germline CDR1 and CDR2 sequences are LGHDT and YNNKEL (reference sequence). Trimming stripped 4 bases from V and 0 bases from J, with 18 bases between. The CDR3 loop spans 17 amino acids. The full variable domain, with the rest looked up from reference TRBV3-1 and TRBJ1-1, is DTAVSQTPKYLVTQMGNDKSIKCEQNLGHDTMYWYKQDSKKFLKIMFSYNNKELIINETVPNRFSPKSPDKAHLNLHINSLELGDSAVYFCASSPLGGGGLNTEAFFGQGTRLTVV.

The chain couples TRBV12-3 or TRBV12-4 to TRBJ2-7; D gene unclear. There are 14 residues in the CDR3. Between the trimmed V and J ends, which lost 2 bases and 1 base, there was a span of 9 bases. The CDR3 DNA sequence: TGTGCCAGCAGTTTACGAAAGGAGTCCTACGAGCAGTACTTC. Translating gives CASSLRKESYEQYF.

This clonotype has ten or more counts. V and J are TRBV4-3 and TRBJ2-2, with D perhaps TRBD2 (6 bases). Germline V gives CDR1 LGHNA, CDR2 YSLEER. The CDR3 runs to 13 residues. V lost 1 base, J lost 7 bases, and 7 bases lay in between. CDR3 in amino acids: CASSQVGSGELFF. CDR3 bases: TGCGCCAGCAGCCAAGTCGGGAGCGGGGAGCTGTTTTTT.

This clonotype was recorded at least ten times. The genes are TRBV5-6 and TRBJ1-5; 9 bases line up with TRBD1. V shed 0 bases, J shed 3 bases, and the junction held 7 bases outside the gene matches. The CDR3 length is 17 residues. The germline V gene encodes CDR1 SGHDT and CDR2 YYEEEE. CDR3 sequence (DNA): TGTGCCAGCAGCTTGGGGACAGGGGTGGGGAACAATCAGCCCCAGCATTTT. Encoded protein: CASSLGTGVGNNQPQHF.

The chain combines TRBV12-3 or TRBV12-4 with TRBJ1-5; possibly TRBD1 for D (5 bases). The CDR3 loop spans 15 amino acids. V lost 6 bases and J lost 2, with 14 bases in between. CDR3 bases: TGTGCCAGCAGCTCCGCCTCGGGGGGCAATCAGCCCCAGCATTTT. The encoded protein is CASSSASGGNQPQHF.

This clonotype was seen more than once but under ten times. CDR3 sequence reads: CASSQDRWTGDTDTQYF. The CDR3, as DNA: TGCGCCAGCAGCCAAGATCGCTGGACAGGGGATACAGATACGCAGTATTTT. The chain links TRBV4-3 to TRBJ2-3; 9 bases match TRBD1. This CDR3 is 17 amino acids long. The trim removed 0 bases at V and 3 bases at J, leaving 7 bases unmatched. Germline V gene lookup returns CDR1 LGHNA and CDR2 YSLEER.

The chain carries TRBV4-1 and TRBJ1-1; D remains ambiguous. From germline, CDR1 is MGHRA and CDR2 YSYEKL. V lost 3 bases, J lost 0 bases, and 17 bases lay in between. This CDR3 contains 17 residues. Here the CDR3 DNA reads TGCGCCAGCAGCCAGTCCGAGGGAGGTCGGATGAACACTGAAGCTTTCTTT. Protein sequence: CASSQSEGGRMNTEAFF.

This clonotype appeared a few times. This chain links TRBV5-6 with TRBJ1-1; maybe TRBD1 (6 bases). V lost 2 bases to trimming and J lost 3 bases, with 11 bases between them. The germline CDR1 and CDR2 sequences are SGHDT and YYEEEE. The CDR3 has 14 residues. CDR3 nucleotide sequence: TGTGCCAGCAGCTTCTTACAGGGAGACACTGAAGCTTTCTTT. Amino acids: CASSFLQGDTEAFF.

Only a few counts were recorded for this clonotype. Written as DNA, the CDR3 is TGTGCCAGCAGTTTGAATACTATCTCCTACGAGCAGTACTTC. Amino acids: CASSLNTISYEQYF. This rearrangement joins TRBV27 to TRBJ2-7; no firm D call. The CDR3 sequence is 14 residues long. V was shortened by 3 bases and J by 0 bases, with 9 bases between the two germline ends. Germline values: CDR1 MNHEY, CDR2 SMNVEV (reference sequence).

CDR3 in amino acids: CASSGWDSTDTQYF. In DNA, the CDR3 is TGTGCCAGCAGCGGATGGGACAGCACAGATACGCAGTATTTT. This rearrangement joins TRBV9 to TRBJ2-3; D is possibly TRBD1 or TRBD2 (5 bases each). CDR3 length: 14 residues. V lost 3 bases, J lost 0 bases, and 8 bases lay in between. Germline V gives CDR1 SGDLS, CDR2 YYNGEE.

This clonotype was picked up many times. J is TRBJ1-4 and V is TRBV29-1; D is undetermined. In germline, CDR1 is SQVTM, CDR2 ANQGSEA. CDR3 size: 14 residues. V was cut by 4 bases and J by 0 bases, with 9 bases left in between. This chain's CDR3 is CSVVGNATNEKLFF. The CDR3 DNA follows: TGCAGCGTTGTAGGAAATGCAACTAATGAAAAACTGTTTTTT.

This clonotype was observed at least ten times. The CDR3 DNA sequence: TGTGCCAGCAGTTACCTTCCGGGAATGAAGCAGTACTTC. Protein product: CASSYLPGMKQYF. This rearrangement joins TRBV6-5 to TRBJ2-7; a weak D match, TRBD2 (5 bases). This CDR3 is built from 13 residues. Germline CDR1 reads MNHEY; CDR2 reads SVGAGI. V lost 2 bases and J 8 bases, leaving 13 bases between the germline ends.

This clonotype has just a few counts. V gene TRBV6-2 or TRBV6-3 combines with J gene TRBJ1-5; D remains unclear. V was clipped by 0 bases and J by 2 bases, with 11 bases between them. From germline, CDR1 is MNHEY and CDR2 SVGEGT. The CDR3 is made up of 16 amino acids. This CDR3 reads CASSYSTIKGNQPQHF. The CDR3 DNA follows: TGTGCCAGCAGTTACTCAACGATCAAGGGCAATCAGCCCCAGCATTTT.

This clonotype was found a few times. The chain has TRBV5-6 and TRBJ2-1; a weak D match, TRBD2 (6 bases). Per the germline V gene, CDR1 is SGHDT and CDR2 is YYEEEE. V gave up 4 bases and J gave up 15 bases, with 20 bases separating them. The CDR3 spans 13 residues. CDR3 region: CASSPLGGARPFF. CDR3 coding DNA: TGTGCCAGCAGCCCACTGGGCGGGGCGAGGCCGTTCTTC.

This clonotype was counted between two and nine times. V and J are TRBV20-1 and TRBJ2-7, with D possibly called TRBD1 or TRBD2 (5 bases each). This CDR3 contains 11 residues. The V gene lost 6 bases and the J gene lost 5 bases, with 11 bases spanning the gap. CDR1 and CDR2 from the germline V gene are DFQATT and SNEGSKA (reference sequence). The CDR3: CSATRGHEQYF. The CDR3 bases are TGCAGTGCCACCCGGGGCCACGAGCAGTACTTC.

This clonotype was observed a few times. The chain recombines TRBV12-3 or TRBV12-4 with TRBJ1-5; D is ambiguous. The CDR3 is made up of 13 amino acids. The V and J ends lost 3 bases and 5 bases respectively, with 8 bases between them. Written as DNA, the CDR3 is TGTGCCAGCAGTTTTGCAGGCGATCAGCCCCAGCATTTT. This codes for CASSFAGDQPQHF.

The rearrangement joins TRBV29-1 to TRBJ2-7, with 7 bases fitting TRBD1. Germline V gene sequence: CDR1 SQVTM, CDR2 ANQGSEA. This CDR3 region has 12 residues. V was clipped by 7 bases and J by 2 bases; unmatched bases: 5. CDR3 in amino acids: CSGWDSAYEQYF. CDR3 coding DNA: TGCAGCGGCTGGGACAGCGCCTACGAGCAGTACTTC.

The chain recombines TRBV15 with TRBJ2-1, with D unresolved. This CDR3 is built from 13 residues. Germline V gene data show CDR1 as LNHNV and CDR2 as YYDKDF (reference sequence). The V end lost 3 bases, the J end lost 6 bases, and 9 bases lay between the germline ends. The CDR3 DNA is TGTGCCACCAGCAGCCCAAACGGCAATGAGCAGTTCTTC. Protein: CATSSPNGNEQFF.

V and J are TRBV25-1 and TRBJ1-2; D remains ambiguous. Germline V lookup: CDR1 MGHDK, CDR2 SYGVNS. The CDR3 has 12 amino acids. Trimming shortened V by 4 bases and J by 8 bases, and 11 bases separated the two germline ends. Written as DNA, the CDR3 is TGTGCCAGCAGTGCGCGGTCGGGAGGCTACACCTTC. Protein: CASSARSGGYTF.

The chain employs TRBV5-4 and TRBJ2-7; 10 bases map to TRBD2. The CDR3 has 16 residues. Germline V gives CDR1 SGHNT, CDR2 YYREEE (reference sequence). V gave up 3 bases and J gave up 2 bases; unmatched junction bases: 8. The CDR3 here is CASSSMGGTSAYEQYF. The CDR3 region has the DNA TGTGCCAGCAGCTCGATGGGGGGGACTAGCGCCTACGAGCAGTACTTC.

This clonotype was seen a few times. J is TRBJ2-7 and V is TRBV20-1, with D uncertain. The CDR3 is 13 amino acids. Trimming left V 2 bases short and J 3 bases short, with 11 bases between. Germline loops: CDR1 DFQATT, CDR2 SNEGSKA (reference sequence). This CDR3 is CSARPALSYEQYF. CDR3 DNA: TGCAGTGCTAGACCGGCCCTTAGCTACGAGCAGTACTTC.

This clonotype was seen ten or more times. The CDR3 here is CNRRRDTEAFF. CDR3 in DNA: TGCAATCGACGGCGGGACACTGAAGCTTTCTTT. The rearrangement joins TRBV20-1 to TRBJ1-1, with D hard to call. CDR3 size: 11 residues. From germline, CDR1 is DFQATT and CDR2 SNEGSKA (reference sequence).

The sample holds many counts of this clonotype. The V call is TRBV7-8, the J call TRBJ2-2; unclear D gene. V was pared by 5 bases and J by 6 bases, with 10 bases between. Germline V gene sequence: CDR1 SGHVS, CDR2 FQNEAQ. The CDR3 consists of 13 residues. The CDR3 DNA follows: TGTGCCAGCAGCCCTCTGGGGTCCGGGGAGCTGTTTTTT. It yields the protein CASSPLGSGELFF.